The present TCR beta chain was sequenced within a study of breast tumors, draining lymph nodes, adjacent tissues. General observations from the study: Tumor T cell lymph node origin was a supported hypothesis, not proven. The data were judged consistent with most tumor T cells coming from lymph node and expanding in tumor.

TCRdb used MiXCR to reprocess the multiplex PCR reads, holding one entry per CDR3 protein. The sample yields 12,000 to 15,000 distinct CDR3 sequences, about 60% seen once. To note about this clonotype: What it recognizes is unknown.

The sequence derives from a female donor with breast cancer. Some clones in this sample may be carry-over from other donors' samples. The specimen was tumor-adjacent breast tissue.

The CDR3 sequence: CASSPTLGFYEQYF. In DNA, the CDR3 is TGTGCCAGCAGTCCTACCTTGGGGTTCTACGAGCAGTACTTC. The rearrangement links TRBV2 to TRBJ2-7; D is undetermined. Deletions cut 5 bases from V and 3 bases from J, with 14 bases between. CDR1 and CDR2 from the germline V gene are SNHLY and FYNNEI. This CDR3 comprises 14 residues.